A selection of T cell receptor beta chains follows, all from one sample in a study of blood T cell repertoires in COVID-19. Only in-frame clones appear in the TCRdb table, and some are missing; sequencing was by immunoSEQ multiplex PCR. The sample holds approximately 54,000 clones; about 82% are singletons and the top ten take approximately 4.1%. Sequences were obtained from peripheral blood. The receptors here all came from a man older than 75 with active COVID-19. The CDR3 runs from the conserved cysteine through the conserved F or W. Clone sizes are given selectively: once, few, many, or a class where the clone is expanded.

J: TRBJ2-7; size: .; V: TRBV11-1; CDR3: CASSSGTSEYEQYF
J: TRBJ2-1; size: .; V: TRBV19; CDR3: CASRARGAYNEQFF
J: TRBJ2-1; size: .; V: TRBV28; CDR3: CASRGDLAGRGLQFF
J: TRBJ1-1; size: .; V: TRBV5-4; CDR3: CASSLSSTFGQQEAFF
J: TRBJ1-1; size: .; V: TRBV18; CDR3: CASSPWTGQLNTEAFF
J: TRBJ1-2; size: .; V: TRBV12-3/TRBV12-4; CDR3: CASTTWGGYGYTF
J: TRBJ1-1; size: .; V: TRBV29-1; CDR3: CSAVTYKNTEAFF
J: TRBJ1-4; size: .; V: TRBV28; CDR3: CASSAGGTAPNEKLFF
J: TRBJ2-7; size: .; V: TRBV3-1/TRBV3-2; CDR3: CASSSPGTSGIGVSYEQYF
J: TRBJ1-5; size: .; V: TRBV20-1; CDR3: CSASVGDRRSSNQPQHF
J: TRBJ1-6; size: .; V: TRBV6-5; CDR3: CASRTGGNSPLHF
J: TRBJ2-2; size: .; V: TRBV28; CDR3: CASSSPGTRTGELFF
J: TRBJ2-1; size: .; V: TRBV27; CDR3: CASRTSSVGSYNEQFF
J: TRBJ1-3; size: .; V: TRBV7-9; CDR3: CASSEQGSSGNTIYF
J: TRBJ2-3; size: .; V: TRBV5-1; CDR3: CASSLYRGSTDTQYF
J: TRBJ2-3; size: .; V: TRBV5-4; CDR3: CASRLQGAVSDTQYF
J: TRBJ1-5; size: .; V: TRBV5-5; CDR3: CASSPQGDQPQHF
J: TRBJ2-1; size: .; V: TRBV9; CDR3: CASSYLAGYEQFF
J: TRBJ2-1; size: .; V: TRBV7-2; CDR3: CASSRLVNNEQFF
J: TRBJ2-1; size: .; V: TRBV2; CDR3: CASSQNEQFF
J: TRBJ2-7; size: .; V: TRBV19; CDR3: CASSQQGAGEQYF
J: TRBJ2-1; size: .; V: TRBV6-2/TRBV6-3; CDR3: CASSYPGTGVNNEQFF
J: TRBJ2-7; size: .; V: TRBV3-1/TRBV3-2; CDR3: CASSQMGGINYEQYF
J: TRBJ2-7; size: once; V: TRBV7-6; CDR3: CASSLTSGTYEQYF
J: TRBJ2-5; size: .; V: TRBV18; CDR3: CASSPTEGGGETQYF
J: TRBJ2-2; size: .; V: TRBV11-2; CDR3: CASGRRGGELFF
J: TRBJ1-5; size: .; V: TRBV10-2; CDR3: CASSLGQGQPQHF
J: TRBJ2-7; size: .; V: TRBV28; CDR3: CASSTGGAGGSVFYEQYF
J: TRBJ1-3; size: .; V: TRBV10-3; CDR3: CAISRDRGNTIYF
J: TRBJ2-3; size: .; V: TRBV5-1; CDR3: CASSSSTGFGTDTQYF
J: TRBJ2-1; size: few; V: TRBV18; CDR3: CASSRVAPTYNEQFF
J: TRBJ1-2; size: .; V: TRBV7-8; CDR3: CASSLSGTQIYGYTF
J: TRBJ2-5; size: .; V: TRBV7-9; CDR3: CASSTRGVRGFQETQYF
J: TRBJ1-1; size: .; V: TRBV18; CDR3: CASSQRDRGNTEAFF
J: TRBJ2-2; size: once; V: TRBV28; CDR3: CASSLSGSVGTGELFF
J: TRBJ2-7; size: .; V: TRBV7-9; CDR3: CASSELAGVYEQYF
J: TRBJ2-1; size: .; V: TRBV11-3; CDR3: CASSLAGQGSGNEQFF
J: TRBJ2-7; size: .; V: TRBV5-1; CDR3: CASSYGLAGVDEQYF
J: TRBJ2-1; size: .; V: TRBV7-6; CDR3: CASSLAPAGEDEQFF
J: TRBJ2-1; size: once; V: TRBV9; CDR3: CASSLAGGPYNEQFF
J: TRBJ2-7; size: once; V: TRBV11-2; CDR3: CASSLLRLARSSSYEQYF
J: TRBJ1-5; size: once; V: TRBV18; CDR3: CASSAGQGGNQPQHF